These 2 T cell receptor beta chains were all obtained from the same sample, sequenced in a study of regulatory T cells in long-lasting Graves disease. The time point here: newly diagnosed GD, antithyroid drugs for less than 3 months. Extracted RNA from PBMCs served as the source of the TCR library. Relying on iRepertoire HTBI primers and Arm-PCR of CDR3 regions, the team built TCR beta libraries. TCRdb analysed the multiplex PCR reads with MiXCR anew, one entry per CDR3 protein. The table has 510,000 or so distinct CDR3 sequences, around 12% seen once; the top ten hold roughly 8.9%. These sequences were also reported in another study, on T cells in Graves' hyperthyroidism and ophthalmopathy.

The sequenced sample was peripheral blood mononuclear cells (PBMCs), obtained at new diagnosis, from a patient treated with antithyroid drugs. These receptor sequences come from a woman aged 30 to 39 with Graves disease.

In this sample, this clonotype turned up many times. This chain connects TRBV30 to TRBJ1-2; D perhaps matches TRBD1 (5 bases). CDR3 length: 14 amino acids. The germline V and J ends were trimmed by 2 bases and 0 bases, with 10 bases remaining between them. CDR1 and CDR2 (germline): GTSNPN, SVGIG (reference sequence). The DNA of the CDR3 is TGTGCCTGGAGTTTCAGGGCCTCTAACTATGGCTACACCTTC. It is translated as CAWSFRASNYGYTF.

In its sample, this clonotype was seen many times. The CDR3 nucleotides are TGTGCCAGCAGTGCGATTGGGCCTAGCGGACCTACGGAGCAGTACTTC. Translated: CASSAIGPSGPTEQYF. V and J are TRBV28 and TRBJ2-7, with 7 bases that match TRBD2. V lost 5 bases, J lost 7 bases, and 17 bases stayed unmatched. This CDR3 contains 16 residues. From germline, CDR1 is MDHEN and CDR2 SYDVKM.